The 29 T cell receptor beta chains below were found in one sample sequenced in a study of cytomegalovirus exposure and HLA in healthy donors. Primers included in the PCR were 60 Vbeta and 13 Jbeta primers. Data came from immunoSEQ multiplex PCR; TCRdb stores just in-frame clones and leaves some out. The sample records some 200,000 clones, approximately 80% being singletons. Source material: PBMCs. These receptors were obtained from a young woman in good health and CMV-seronegative.

This sequence joins TRBV6-6 and TRBJ1-2; 9 positions match TRBD1. Unmatched junction bases numbered 6, after V lost 2 bases and J lost 2 bases. Germline assignment: CDR1 MNHNY and CDR2 SVGAGI (reference sequence). The CDR3 runs 16 residues. The CDR3 sequence is CASSYPLGTGNYGYTF. The CDR3 DNA follows: TGTGCCAGCAGTTACCCACTCGGGACAGGGAACTATGGCTACACCTTC.

Only a few counts were recorded for this clone. This chain joins TRBV18 and TRBJ1-5; D is uncertain. The germline CDR1 and CDR2 sequences are KGHSH and LQKENI. With 3 bases removed from V and 3 bases from J, the gap between germline ends came to 9 bases. This CDR3 contains 14 residues. CDR3 loop: CASSPDGNNQPQHF. Written as DNA, the CDR3 is TGTGCCAGCTCACCGGACGGGAACAATCAGCCCCAGCATTTT.

This clone has just a few counts. The rearrangement links TRBV27 to TRBJ2-7; TRBD1 aligns across 8 bases. The junction had 9 bases not matched to a gene; V was cut back by 4 bases and J by 1 base. This CDR3 comprises 16 residues. The germline CDR1 and CDR2 sequences are MNHEY and SMNVEV (reference sequence). DNA of the CDR3: TGTGCCAGCAGTTCACCTCCCGGGACAGGTTCCTACGAGCAGTACTTC. It translates to CASSSPPGTGSYEQYF.

V gene TRBV7-2 combines with J gene TRBJ2-1; D might be TRBD2 (5 bases). CDR3 length: 15 amino acids. V lost 5 bases and J 0 bases, leaving 11 bases between the germline ends. The germline V gene has CDR1 SGHTA and CDR2 FQGNSA. In DNA, the CDR3 is TGTGCCAGCAGCCATGGCGGGCGCTCCTACAATGAGCAGTTCTTC. Its protein product is CASSHGGRSYNEQFF.

The chain joins TRBV10-2 to TRBJ1-1; 8 bases line up with TRBD1. The CDR3 consists of 14 residues. Germline CDR1 reads WSHSY; CDR2 reads SAAADI. After removal of 3 bases from V and 4 bases from J, the junction contained 4 bases not matched to a gene. This CDR3 is CASSDRGLGTEAFF. DNA of the CDR3: TGCGCCAGCAGTGACAGGGGGCTCGGCACTGAAGCTTTCTTT.

The chain has TRBV29-1 and TRBJ2-3, with 7 bases aligning to TRBD1. Germline V gene lookup returns CDR1 SQVTM and CDR2 ANQGSEA. The CDR3 has 14 residues. J gave up 3 bases and V 4 bases, and 7 bases lay outside the gene matches. In DNA form, the CDR3 reads TGCAGCGTTGTCCCGGGACAGCAAACAGATACGCAGTATTTT. It is translated as CSVVPGQQTDTQYF.

The V call is TRBV13, the J call TRBJ1-4; 8 nucleotides match TRBD1. The germline gives CDR1 PRHDT, CDR2 FYEKMQ (reference sequence). Trimming took 5 bases from V and 8 from J; bases not matched to a gene: 13. The CDR3 extends over 16 amino acids. CDR3 sequence: CASSASRAGGQEKLFF. In DNA, the CDR3 is TGTGCCAGCAGCGCTAGTAGAGCAGGGGGCCAGGAAAAACTGTTTTTT. Variable domain in full (rest from reference TRBV13 and TRBJ1-4): AAGVIQSPRHLIKEKRETATLKCYPIPRHDTVYWYQQGPGQDPQFLISFYEKMQSDKGSIPDRFSAQQFSDYHSELNMSSLELGDSALYFCASSASRAGGQEKLFFGSGTQLSVL.

This chain connects TRBV20-1 to TRBJ2-7; the D gene is possibly TRBD2 (5 bases). Germline assignment: CDR1 DFQATT and CDR2 SNEGSKA (reference sequence). Deletions cut 7 bases from V and 5 bases from J, with 12 bases between. The CDR3 spans 11 residues. The CDR3 loop is CSGEGFNEQYF. CDR3 nucleotides: TGCAGTGGAGAGGGATTCAACGAGCAGTACTTC.

The chain recombines TRBV4-1 with TRBJ1-3, with 9 nucleotides matching TRBD1. Germline V gene sequence: CDR1 MGHRA, CDR2 YSYEKL. There are 16 residues in the CDR3. Losses at the gene ends were 0 bases for V and 1 base for J; bases not matched to a gene: 1. Here the CDR3 DNA reads TGCGCCAGCAGCCAAGAAGGGACAGGGTCTGGAAACACCATATATTTT. This gives the protein CASSQEGTGSGNTIYF.

In DNA form, the CDR3 reads TGTGCCAGCAGCTTAACGGGTCCCGGTGAGCAGTTCTTC. Translation: CASSLTGPGEQFF. The V gene is TRBV7-2, the J gene TRBJ2-1; D not resolved. The length of the CDR3 is 13 residues. Looked up from germline, CDR1 is SGHTA and CDR2 is FQGNSA. Trimming left V 2 bases short and J 9 bases short, with 11 bases between.

This clone showed up just once. The chain recombines TRBV5-1 with TRBJ1-1, with TRBD1 matching over 8 bases. The CDR3 totals 15 residues. Trimming cost V 4 bases and J 1 base; bases outside gene matches: 6. Per germline, CDR1 SGHRS and CDR2 YFSETQ. CDR3 nucleotides: TGCGCCAGCAGCCCCAGACAGGGGACGAACACTGAAGCTTTCTTT. Its translation: CASSPRQGTNTEAFF.

J is TRBJ1-5 and V is TRBV15, with TRBD1 identical over 8 bases. Losses at the gene ends were 3 bases for V and 1 base for J; bases not matched to a gene: 5. CDR3 size: 16 residues. Germline assignment: CDR1 LNHNV and CDR2 YYDKDF (reference sequence). CDR3 protein: CATSSVQGASNQPQHF. CDR3 nucleotide sequence: TGTGCCACCAGCAGCGTTCAGGGGGCGAGCAATCAGCCCCAGCATTTT.

Note on this clone: Other nucleotide sequences from this sample produce the same CDR3. This chain uses TRBV19 with TRBJ1-1; no reliable D call. This CDR3 has 13 amino acids. Germline loops: CDR1 LNHDA, CDR2 SQIVND (reference sequence). V lost 3 bases, J lost 1 base, and 6 bases lay in between. Here the CDR3 reads CASSMGANTEAFF. The CDR3 nucleotides are TGTGCCAGTAGTATGGGAGCGAACACTGAAGCTTTCTTT.

This clone has more than one count but fewer than ten. This chain connects TRBV7-8 to TRBJ2-7, with TRBD1 matching 9 bases. The ends lost 3 bases at V and 3 bases at J; junction bases unmatched: 3. The germline V gene has CDR1 SGHVS and CDR2 FQNEAQ. The CDR3 loop spans 14 amino acids. The CDR3 reads CASSLRDRDYEQYF. CDR3 in DNA: TGTGCCAGCAGCTTGCGGGACAGGGACTACGAGCAGTACTTC. The variable domain in full, with the rest retrieved from reference TRBV7-8 and TRBJ2-7, is GAGVSQSPRYKVAKRGQDVALRCDPISGHVSLFWYQQALGQGPEFLTYFQNEAQLDKSGLPSDRFFAERPEGSVSTLKIQRTQQEDSAVYLCASSLRDRDYEQYFGPGTRLTVT.

V is TRBV7-2 and J is TRBJ2-5; no clear D. The V gene's germline CDR1 is SGHTA and CDR2 FQGNSA. CDR3 length: 14 amino acids. The germline V and J ends were trimmed by 5 bases and 2 bases, with 12 bases remaining between them. The CDR3 coding sequence is TGTGCCAGCAGCCCGACAAGGCAACAAGAGACCCAGTACTTC. Amino acids: CASSPTRQQETQYF.

This chain connects TRBV18 to TRBJ2-2; maybe TRBD2 (5 bases). The CDR3 is made up of 14 amino acids. CDR1 is KGHSH and CDR2 is LQKENI in the germline V gene. With 3 bases removed from V and 4 bases from J, the gap between germline ends came to 9 bases. The CDR3 reads CASSPDSITGELFF. The CDR3 DNA follows: TGTGCCAGCTCACCGGACTCCATCACCGGGGAGCTGTTTTTT.

The chain recombines TRBV9 with TRBJ2-3; 9 nucleotides align to TRBD1. CDR3 length equals 16 residues. Germline V CDR1 and CDR2: SGDLS, YYNGEE. After removal of 0 bases from V and 2 bases from J, the junction contained 4 bases not matched to a gene. CDR3 nucleotide sequence: TGTGCCAGCAGCGTAGACGGGACAGGGTACACAGATACGCAGTATTTT. It specifies CASSVDGTGYTDTQYF.

In nucleotides, the CDR3 is TGTGCCAGCAGCTCATCTGGACAGGGGGCTCAGCCCCAGCATTTT. This gives the protein CASSSSGQGAQPQHF. This chain uses TRBV11-2 with TRBJ1-5; 11 bases are a match to TRBD1. In germline, CDR1 is SGHAT, CDR2 FQNNGV. This CDR3 has 15 amino acids. V dropped 4 bases and J dropped 6; count of bases not matched to a gene: 5.

V usage is TRBV5-6 and J usage is TRBJ1-1; the match to TRBD1 covers 11 bases. In germline, CDR1 is SGHDT, CDR2 YYEEEE. This CDR3 spans 15 amino acids. V lost 4 bases, J lost 7 bases, and 9 bases stayed unmatched. The CDR3 spells CASSAGGTGGIEAFF. The CDR3 bases are TGTGCCAGCAGCGCTGGGGGGACAGGGGGGATTGAAGCTTTCTTT.

This chain links TRBV14 with TRBJ2-2; D might be TRBD1 (6 bases). Trimming stripped 2 bases from V and 5 bases from J, with 15 bases between. Germline values: CDR1 SGHDN, CDR2 FVKESK. This CDR3 contains 16 residues. CDR3 DNA: TGTGCCAGCAGCCAACGGACAGCCTTGGATACCGGGGAGCTGTTTTTT. Its translation is CASSQRTALDTGELFF.

The chain carries TRBV7-8 and TRBJ2-5, with D possibly TRBD1 on 5 matching bases. The CDR3 runs 13 residues. The V gene lost 5 bases and the J gene lost 5 bases, with 12 bases spanning the gap. The V gene's germline CDR1 is SGHVS and CDR2 FQNEAQ. The CDR3 is CASSRTIGETQYF. CDR3 nucleotides: TGTGCCAGCAGCAGGACAATTGGGGAGACCCAGTACTTC. Using reference TRBV7-8 and TRBJ2-5 for the parts outside the CDR3, the full variable domain is GAGVSQSPRYKVAKRGQDVALRCDPISGHVSLFWYQQALGQGPEFLTYFQNEAQLDKSGLPSDRFFAERPEGSVSTLKIQRTQQEDSAVYLCASSRTIGETQYFGPGTRLLVL.

CDR3 DNA sequence: TGTGCCAGCAGCGCCACTCGACAGGGTACCTACGAGCAGTACTTC. Translating gives CASSATRQGTYEQYF. J is TRBJ2-5 and V is TRBV13, with TRBD1 matching 7 bases. The J call is in doubt because the DNA end fits TRBJ2-7 better. Germline CDR1 is PRHDT and CDR2 is FYEKMQ (reference sequence). The CDR3 totals 15 residues.

This clone was detected a few times. The V gene is TRBV27, the J gene TRBJ2-3; 7 bases map to TRBD1. CDR1 is MNHEY and CDR2 is SMNVEV in the germline V gene (reference sequence). The trim removed 4 bases at V and 6 bases at J, leaving 4 bases unmatched. This CDR3 contains 13 residues. Here the CDR3 DNA reads TGTGCCAGCAGTTACACAGGGGTGGATACGCAGTATTTT. Its translation: CASSYTGVDTQYF.

The gene calls are TRBV18 and TRBJ2-5; the D is unclear. V lost 2 bases, J lost 2 bases, and 12 bases lay in between. CDR1 is KGHSH and CDR2 is LQKENI in the germline V gene. The CDR3 consists of 15 residues. The CDR3, as DNA: TGTGCCAGCTCACCAGGGTTAACAGTGCAAGAGACCCAGTACTTC. Translation: CASSPGLTVQETQYF.

This chain links TRBV27 with TRBJ2-2, with unresolved D. V was cut by 6 bases and J by 0 bases, with 8 bases left in between. The CDR3 is 14 residues long. The germline CDR1 and CDR2 sequences are MNHEY and SMNVEV (reference sequence). In DNA, the CDR3 is TGTGCCAGCAGATTGGGCCCGAACACCGGGGAGCTGTTTTTT. Translating gives CASRLGPNTGELFF.

This clone has only a few counts. The V and J genes are TRBV6-1 and TRBJ1-1; TRBD1 aligns across 8 bases. V was pared by 3 bases and J by 3 bases, with 6 bases of the junction left unmatched. CDR3 length: 15 amino acids. The germline V gene encodes CDR1 MNHNS and CDR2 SASEGT. As DNA, the CDR3 is TGTGCCAGCAGTGAGGGGCAGGGGGCCTACACTGAAGCTTTCTTT. Protein sequence: CASSEGQGAYTEAFF.

The rearrangement joins TRBV27 to TRBJ1-1; D remains ambiguous. Germline CDR1 is MNHEY and CDR2 is SMNVEV (reference sequence). The CDR3 loop spans 13 amino acids. Deletions cut 5 bases from V and 2 bases from J, with 9 bases between. The CDR3 reads CASSLRFNTEAFF. The CDR3 DNA sequence: TGTGCCAGCAGTCTCCGGTTTAACACTGAAGCTTTCTTT.

This clone was seen more than once but under ten times. The rearrangement links TRBV30 to TRBJ1-1; no clear D gene. Trimming left V 3 bases short and J 5 bases short, with 10 bases between. This CDR3 is built from 12 residues. Germline CDR1 is GTSNPN and CDR2 is SVGIG (reference sequence). This CDR3 is CAWRLTITEAFF. The DNA for the CDR3 is TGTGCCTGGAGGCTGACAATTACTGAAGCTTTCTTT.

J is TRBJ1-1 and V is TRBV7-8; D is perhaps TRBD1 (5 bases). The CDR3 length is 17 residues. V shed 2 bases and J shed 2 bases, with 18 bases lying between them. Germline V CDR1 and CDR2: SGHVS, FQNEAQ. The CDR3 region is CASSLNPGGPANTEAFF. The CDR3 nucleotides read TGTGCCAGCAGCTTAAATCCCGGGGGACCAGCTAACACTGAAGCTTTCTTT.